The clone carrying this T cell receptor (beta chain) showed up many times. Its cognate antigen is unknown. An equimolar mix of two oligonucleotides served as the beta constant-region primer for TRBC1 and TRBC2. TCRdb ran MiXCR on the UMI-ligation and nested PCR reads and lists one entry per CDR3 protein. The sample has about 2,800 distinct CDR3 sequences, approximately 6.8% seen once. V lost 4 bases and J 0 bases, leaving 6 bases between the germline ends. The CDR3 totals 13 residues. CDR1 SGHTA and CDR2 FQGTGA come from the germline V gene. This specimen comes from a study of naive and memory T cell subsets. Study-level points and caveats: From naive to CM, EM and EMRA, diversity decreased and Gini increased.

Overnight CMV lysate stimulation of fresh PBMCs defined donor CMV status by CD4+ IFNgamma. The V call is TRBV7-3, the J call TRBJ1-2; D ambiguous. This TCR was recovered from a human donor in good health. The sequenced sample consisted of effector memory CD8+ T cells from blood. Subset indicated: effector memory, CD45RA- CD27-. CDR3 coding DNA: TGTGCCAGCAGCTATACAGCTAACTATGGCTACACCTTC. Translation: CASSYTANYGYTF.